Listed here are 24 T cell receptor beta chains from one sample, sequenced in a study of control samples from healthy donors and cancer patients. The table came from immunoSEQ multiplex PCR; TCRdb's copy has only in-frame clones and leaves some out. The table records about 84,000 clones, 75% to 85% of them present only once. The source material was PBMCs. The receptors shown here come from a man in his 60s with head and neck cancer.

CDR3 sequence: CASQTGVEPQHF. DNA for the CDR3: TGTGCCAGCCAGACAGGGGTCGAGCCCCAGCATTTT. V and J are TRBV2 and TRBJ1-5; 8 bases align to TRBD1. Trimming cost V 8 bases and J 8 bases; bases outside gene matches: 5. The CDR3 sequence is 12 residues long. The germline V gene encodes CDR1 SNHLY and CDR2 FYNNEI.

J is TRBJ2-1 and V is TRBV11-2; TRBD1 might be the D (5 bases). The CDR3 consists of 16 residues. CDR1 and CDR2 (germline): SGHAT, FQNNGV. V lost 2 bases to trimming and J lost 8 bases, with 19 bases between them. The CDR3 reads CASSLLRAREGHEQFF. The CDR3 DNA reads TGTGCCAGCAGCTTACTAAGAGCCAGGGAAGGTCATGAGCAGTTCTTC.

Turning to this clone: An end of the junction does not agree with germline; a read error may underlie this. V and J are TRBV15 and TRBJ2-2; TRBD2 matches 7 bases. The CDR3 consists of 16 residues. Germline V gene lookup returns CDR1 LNHNV and CDR2 YYDKDF (reference sequence). The CDR3 spells CATSSGLGGGTGELFF. CDR3 in DNA: TGCGCCACCAGCAGCGGTCTGGGGGGGGGCACCGGGGAGCTGTTTTTT.

The V gene is TRBV7-9, the J gene TRBJ1-4; D unclear. The CDR3 is 17 amino acids. CDR1 SEHNR and CDR2 FQNEAQ come from the germline V gene (reference sequence). Trimming shortened V by 5 bases and J by 3 bases, and 19 bases separated the two germline ends. CDR3 nucleotides: TGTGCCAGCAGCCGCGGAACCGGGATAACCTCTAATGAAAAACTGTTTTTT. Its protein product is CASSRGTGITSNEKLFF.

Here the CDR3 reads CAISEEELYGYTF. As DNA, the CDR3 is TGTGCCATCAGTGAGGAGGAGCTCTATGGCTACACCTTC. This sequence joins TRBV10-3 and TRBJ1-2, with D unresolved. Trimming shortened V by 2 bases and J by 4 bases, and 8 bases separated the two germline ends. The CDR3 extends over 13 amino acids. Germline values: CDR1 ENHRY, CDR2 SYGVKD.

The chain links TRBV27 to TRBJ2-7; tentative D call: TRBD2 (5 bases). Germline values: CDR1 MNHEY, CDR2 SMNVEV (reference sequence). The CDR3 has 16 amino acids. V lost 6 bases, J lost 0 bases, and 18 bases lay in between. DNA of the CDR3: TGTGCCAGCAGCCCATCGACCGGGATAATCTCCTACGAGCAGTACTTC. Translated, it gives CASSPSTGIISYEQYF.

The V call is TRBV10-1, the J call TRBJ2-5; TRBD1 is a possible D gene (6 bases). The CDR3 sequence is 14 residues long. V lost 3 bases to trimming and J lost 1 base, with 9 bases between them. Germline V gene sequence: CDR1 WNHNN, CDR2 SYGVQD (reference sequence). The CDR3 region is CASSEVRGQETQYF. CDR3 nucleotides: TGCGCCAGCAGTGAAGTCAGGGGCCAAGAGACCCAGTACTTC.

This chain connects TRBV7-9 to TRBJ2-7, with TRBD2 matching over 7 bases. Trimming cost V 0 bases and J 6 bases; bases outside gene matches: 8. Germline V CDR1 and CDR2: SEHNR, FQNEAQ (reference sequence). CDR3 size: 15 residues. CDR3 sequence reads: CASSLAGGRGREQYF. CDR3 DNA: TGTGCCAGCAGCTTAGCGGGCGGGAGAGGTCGCGAGCAGTACTTC.

The rearrangement uses TRBV11-2 and TRBJ2-1; 7 nucleotides match TRBD2. V lost 6 bases to trimming and J lost 10 bases; unmatched junction nucleotides: 18. The CDR3 length is 16 residues. Germline assignment: CDR1 SGHAT and CDR2 FQNNGV. The CDR3 bases are TGTGCCAGCAGTCCGATCCGCGGGAGAGGGTTGGGGGAGCAGTTCTTC. Translation: CASSPIRGRGLGEQFF.

This clone was observed once. The gene calls are TRBV7-9 and TRBJ1-2; 11 bases map to TRBD1. The germline V gene has CDR1 SEHNR and CDR2 FQNEAQ (reference sequence). The junction had 9 bases not matched to a gene; V was cut back by 5 bases and J by 7 bases. CDR3 length: 15 residues. The CDR3 nucleotides are TGTGCCAGCAGCCCCCCGGGACAGGGGGTAAGTGGCTACACCTTC. Its protein is CASSPPGQGVSGYTF.

The CDR3 region has the DNA TGTGCCAGCAGTTACCGGGACAACTACGAGCAGTACTTC. Amino acid sequence: CASSYRDNYEQYF. J is TRBJ2-7 and V is TRBV6-5, with D perhaps TRBD1 (6 bases). V shed 2 bases and J shed 3 bases, with 8 bases lying between them. Germline assignment: CDR1 MNHEY and CDR2 SVGAGI. This CDR3 is 13 amino acids long.

This clone occurred many times. The chain links TRBV28 to TRBJ1-1; TRBD1 is a possible D gene (5 bases). Germline CDR1 is MDHEN and CDR2 is SYDVKM. The CDR3 is made up of 16 amino acids. V was clipped by 6 bases and J by 7 bases, with 24 bases between them. The CDR3 spells CASRTPIYVGQFEAFF. CDR3 nucleotides: TGTGCCAGCAGGACCCCAATATACGTTGGACAATTTGAAGCTTTCTTT.

The J gene is TRBJ2-7, the V gene TRBV2, with D possibly TRBD2 on 6 matching bases. The CDR3 covers 12 residues. Trimming removed 7 bases at V and 2 bases at J, with 9 bases between. CDR1 SNHLY and CDR2 FYNNEI come from the germline V gene. The CDR3 DNA is TGTGCCAGCATTAGCGGTACCTACGAGCAGTACTTC. Its translation: CASISGTYEQYF.

The chain joins TRBV7-7 to TRBJ2-7; 12 bases match TRBD1. This CDR3 comprises 15 residues. CDR1 and CDR2 (germline): SSHAT, FNYEAQ (reference sequence). V was clipped by 5 bases and J by 6 bases; unmatched bases: 8. DNA of the CDR3: TGTGCCAGCAGCCCTACCGGGACAGGGGGCCGCGAGCAGTACTTC. As protein: CASSPTGTGGREQYF. Complete variable domain (other parts from reference TRBV7-7 and TRBJ2-7): GAGVSQSPRYKVTKRGQDVTLRCDPISSHATLYWYQQALGQGPEFLTYFNYEAQPDKSGLPSDRFSAERPEGSISTLTIQRTEQRDSAMYRCASSPTGTGGREQYFGPGTRLTVT.

This clone has a single count. The gene calls are TRBV29-1 and TRBJ2-7, with 7 bases identical to TRBD1. V lost 0 bases to trimming and J lost 0 bases; unmatched junction nucleotides: 2. The CDR3 totals 14 residues. CDR1 and CDR2 (germline): SQVTM, ANQGSEA. The CDR3 coding sequence is TGCAGCGTTGAAGATAAGGGGGCCTCCTACGAGCAGTACTTC. Translation gives CSVEDKGASYEQYF.

The chain combines TRBV27 with TRBJ1-6, with TRBD1 matching 7 bases. The CDR3 extends over 19 amino acids. J was trimmed by 4 bases and V by 7 bases; bases with no gene match: 19. Germline V gene sequence: CDR1 MNHEY, CDR2 SMNVEV (reference sequence). Written as DNA, the CDR3 is TGTGCCAGCACCTTCAGGACAGGCGCACCCGATCTTTATAATTCACCCCTCCACTTT. Translated: CASTFRTGAPDLYNSPLHF.

The chain carries TRBV6-5 and TRBJ1-2; D is perhaps TRBD1 (5 bases). The germline V gene encodes CDR1 MNHEY and CDR2 SVGAGI. The CDR3 has 13 residues. Trimming took off 1 base at V and 6 bases at J, with 9 bases between the two ends. The CDR3 spells CASSYYRIHGYTF. As DNA, the CDR3 is TGTGCCAGCAGTTACTACAGGATTCATGGCTACACCTTC.

The chain employs TRBV5-1 and TRBJ1-1, with 7 bases fitting TRBD1. This CDR3 has 14 amino acids. Germline trimming cut 4 bases from V and 3 bases from J; bases unmatched to any gene: 6. In germline, CDR1 is SGHRS, CDR2 YFSETQ. The CDR3 reads CASSITGADTEAFF. CDR3 bases: TGCGCCAGCAGCATTACAGGGGCGGACACTGAAGCTTTCTTT. Based on the CDR3 plus reference TRBV5-1 and TRBJ1-1, the full variable domain is KAGVTQTPRYLIKTRGQQVTLSCSPISGHRSVSWYQQTPGQGLQFLFEYFSETQRNKGNFPGRFSGRQFSNSRSEMNVSTLELGDSALYLCASSITGADTEAFFGQGTRLTVV.

The rearrangement joins TRBV24-1 to TRBJ2-7; 10 bases align to TRBD1. The ends lost 4 bases at V and 6 bases at J; junction bases unmatched: 8. The CDR3 contains 15 residues. Germline CDR1 is KGHDR and CDR2 is SFDVKD. The CDR3 reads CATSETGTGEGEQYF. CDR3 in DNA: TGTGCCACCAGTGAGACCGGGACAGGGGAGGGCGAGCAGTACTTC.

CDR3 sequence reads: CASSSTGPNYGYTF. In nucleotides, the CDR3 is TGTGCCAGCAGCTCGACAGGGCCTAACTATGGCTACACCTTC. V usage is TRBV5-6 and J usage is TRBJ1-2, with TRBD1 identical over 7 bases. Germline V gene data show CDR1 as SGHDT and CDR2 as YYEEEE. Trimming cost V 3 bases and J 0 bases; bases outside gene matches: 2. CDR3 length equals 14 residues.

The chain has TRBV29-1 and TRBJ2-7; D not resolved. The CDR3 is made up of 10 amino acids. Germline-derived CDR1 and CDR2 are SQVTM and ANQGSEA. V was trimmed by 6 bases and J by 2 bases, leaving 5 bases between them. DNA of the CDR3: TGCAGCGTGGAAACCTACGAGCAGTACTTC. It encodes CSVETYEQYF.

This chain uses TRBV6-5 with TRBJ1-2, with 8 bases aligning to TRBD1. V dropped 4 bases and J dropped 2; count of bases not matched to a gene: 3. The germline gives CDR1 MNHEY, CDR2 SVGAGI. The CDR3 runs to 14 residues. The CDR3: CASSFRTGNYGYTF. CDR3 coding DNA: TGTGCCAGCAGTTTCCGGACAGGGAACTATGGCTACACCTTC.

The chain has TRBV7-2 and TRBJ2-3; 8 nucleotides line up with TRBD2. The CDR3 extends over 16 amino acids. Germline CDR1 and CDR2: SGHTA and FQGNSA. V dropped 5 bases and J dropped 5; count of bases not matched to a gene: 12. The CDR3 DNA reads TGTGCCAGCAGCACCCAGGGACTAGTAATCGGAGATACGCAGTATTTT. It codes for CASSTQGLVIGDTQYF.

The chain employs TRBV10-2 and TRBJ2-2; no definite D call. Trimming left V 6 bases short and J 0 bases short, with 11 bases between. The CDR3 spans 15 residues. Germline V gene sequence: CDR1 WSHSY, CDR2 SAAADI. CDR3 in amino acids: CASSQTFANTGELFF. The CDR3 nucleotides are TGCGCCAGCAGCCAGACGTTCGCGAACACCGGGGAGCTGTTTTTT.